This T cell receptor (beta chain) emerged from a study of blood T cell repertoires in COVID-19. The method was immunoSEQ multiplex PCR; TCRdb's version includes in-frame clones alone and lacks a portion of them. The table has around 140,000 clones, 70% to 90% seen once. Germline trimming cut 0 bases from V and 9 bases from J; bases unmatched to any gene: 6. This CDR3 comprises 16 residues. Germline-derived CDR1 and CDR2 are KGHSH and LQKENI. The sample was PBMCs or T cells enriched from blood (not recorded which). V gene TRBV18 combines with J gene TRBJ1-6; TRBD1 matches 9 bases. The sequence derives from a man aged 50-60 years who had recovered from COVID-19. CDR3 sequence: CASSPPGQGRISPLHF. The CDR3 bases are TGTGCCAGCTCACCACCTGGACAGGGGCGGATTTCACCCCTCCACTTT.